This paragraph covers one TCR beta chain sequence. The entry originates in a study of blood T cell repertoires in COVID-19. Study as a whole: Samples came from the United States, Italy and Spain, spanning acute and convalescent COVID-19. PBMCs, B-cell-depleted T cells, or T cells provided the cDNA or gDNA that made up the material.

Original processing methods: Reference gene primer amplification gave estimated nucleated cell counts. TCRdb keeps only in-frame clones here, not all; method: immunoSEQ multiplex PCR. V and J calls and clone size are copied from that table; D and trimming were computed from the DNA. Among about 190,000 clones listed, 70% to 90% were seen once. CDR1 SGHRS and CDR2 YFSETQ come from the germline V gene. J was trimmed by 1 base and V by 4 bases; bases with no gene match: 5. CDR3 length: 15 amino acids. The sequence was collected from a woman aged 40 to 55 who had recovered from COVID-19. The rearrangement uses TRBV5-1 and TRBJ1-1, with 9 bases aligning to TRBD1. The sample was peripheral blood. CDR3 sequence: CASSPRTGENTEAFF. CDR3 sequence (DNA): TGCGCCAGCAGCCCCCGGACAGGGGAGAACACTGAAGCTTTCTTT.